This TCR beta chain was observed in a study of spatial heterogeneity in lung cancer. Time point given: sample taken at primary tumor resection. TCRs were sequenced from unsorted whole RNA of tumor, nontumor lung or PBMC. TCRdb reanalysed the 5' RACE reads using MiXCR and keeps one entry per CDR3 protein. The table has 4,000 to 5,500 distinct CDR3 sequences, roughly 12% seen once; the top ten hold around 26%. Study-wide results and limits: Intratumoral expanded alpha and beta TCR counts were found to track tumor mutation counts.

By share of the sample, this clonotype is medium-sized (0.01 to 0.1%). The antigen is unknown. Germline CDR1 is DFQATT and CDR2 is SNEGSKA (reference sequence). The CDR3 consists of 12 residues. Trimming cost V 6 bases and J 2 bases; bases outside gene matches: 3. The sequence came from a male donor with early-stage non-small cell lung cancer. This chain uses TRBV20-1 with TRBJ2-7; 8 bases fit TRBD2. The sequencing used lung tumor tissue, collected at surgery. The chain's CDR3 is CSAEGLAYEQYF. The CDR3, as DNA: TGCAGTGCCGAGGGACTAGCCTACGAGCAGTACTTC.